The T cell receptor beta chain under discussion was sequenced for a study of control samples from healthy donors and cancer patients. Only in-frame clones appear in the TCRdb table, and some are missing; sequencing was by immunoSEQ multiplex PCR. Here the sample spans under 200,000 clones, approximately 90% being singletons. This clone was counted between two and nine times. CDR1 is LGHNT, CDR2 FRNRAP, per germline. The CDR3 totals 17 residues. Trimming removed 2 bases from V and 2 bases from J; junction bases left unmatched: 9. V usage is TRBV12-5 and J usage is TRBJ2-3; 8 bases align to TRBD2. The source of this sequence is a woman in her thirties in good health. The source material was blood. CDR3 residues: CASGLFRKRETTDTQYF. Here the CDR3 DNA reads TGTGCTAGTGGTTTGTTCCGGAAGCGGGAGACCACAGATACGCAGTATTTT.